Following are 3 T cell receptor beta chains from one sample sequenced in a study of technical replicates of blood from a handful of donors. Sequencing used immunoSEQ multiplex PCR; TCRdb keeps in-frame clones, though not all of them. Here the sample spans about 75,000 clones, 95% to 98% being singletons. What was sequenced was T cells isolated from PBMCs. Source of these receptors: a human donor in good health.

The chain is built from TRBV9 and TRBJ2-3, with TRBD1 matching over 7 bases. The V and J ends lost 4 bases and 3 bases, in that order; junction bases with no gene match: 5. The CDR3 sequence is 14 residues long. Germline V lookup: CDR1 SGDLS, CDR2 YYNGEE. The DNA of the CDR3 is TGTGCCAGCAGCCCGGGACAGCTTACAGATACGCAGTATTTT. This gives the protein CASSPGQLTDTQYF.

V gene TRBV19 combines with J gene TRBJ2-3, with D hard to call. The CDR3 extends over 13 amino acids. Trimming left V 2 bases short and J 4 bases short, with 7 bases between. Germline V CDR1 and CDR2: LNHDA, SQIVND (reference sequence). The CDR3 spells CASSILIADTQYF. DNA of the CDR3: TGTGCCAGTAGTATATTGATAGCAGATACGCAGTATTTT.

The CDR3 DNA reads as TGCGCCAGCAGCTTGGAAATACAGGGGTTGGGTCCTTACGGCTACACCTTC. Protein: CASSLEIQGLGPYGYTF. V and J are TRBV5-1 and TRBJ1-2, with 7 bases fitting TRBD1. The CDR3 extends over 17 amino acids. Trimming cost V 0 bases and J 8 bases; bases outside gene matches: 16. The V gene's germline CDR1 is SGHRS and CDR2 YFSETQ. Looking up the rest from reference TRBV5-1 and TRBJ1-2 gives the full variable domain: KAGVTQTPRYLIKTRGQQVTLSCSPISGHRSVSWYQQTPGQGLQFLFEYFSETQRNKGNFPGRFSGRQFSNSRSEMNVSTLELGDSALYLCASSLEIQGLGPYGYTFGSGTRLTVV.